The 25 T cell receptor beta chains presented below share a single source sample, sequenced in a study of OX40 agonist ivuxolimab in advanced cancers. The protocol was immunoSEQ multiplex PCR, while the TCRdb copy is restricted to in-frame clones and leaves out a portion. The sample shows some 43,000 clones, around 88% of them seen only once. The source material was CD4+ or CD8+ T cells sorted from blood, sampled in a trial of the OX40 agonist ivuxolimab. The origin of the receptors is an adult with an advanced solid tumor such as melanoma, head and neck, liver or kidney cancer.

This clone turned up a few times. CDR3 DNA: TGCGCCAGCAGCTTCGAGGGGCGGATCAATGAGCAGTTCTTC. Protein sequence: CASSFEGRINEQFF. This sequence joins TRBV5-1 and TRBJ2-1; TRBD1 or TRBD2 may be the D gene (5 bases each). Trimming pared 2 bases from V and 6 bases from J, leaving 12 bases between. This CDR3 comprises 14 residues. Germline CDR1 SGHRS, CDR2 YFSETQ.

This clone was counted once. The V call is TRBV4-1, the J call TRBJ2-7; tentative D call: TRBD1 (7 bases). CDR3 length: 15 residues. Per germline, CDR1 MGHRA and CDR2 YSYEKL. Trimming took off 1 base at V and 3 bases at J, with 13 bases between the two ends. The CDR3 bases are TGCGCCAGCAGCCAAGTCCGCAGGGGGGTCTACGAGCAGTACTTC. Its translation: CASSQVRRGVYEQYF.

This chain connects TRBV6-5 to TRBJ1-1, with D possibly TRBD1 on 6 matching bases. V gave up 4 bases and J gave up 6 bases, with 12 bases separating them. Looked up from germline, CDR1 is MNHEY and CDR2 is SVGAGI. The CDR3 has 13 amino acids. CDR3 in DNA: TGTGCCAGCAGTTCAGGGGTTGGTGCTGAAGCTTTCTTT. This codes for CASSSGVGAEAFF.

This rearrangement joins TRBV7-9 to TRBJ2-1; D remains ambiguous. Trimming shortened V by 3 bases and J by 7 bases, and 10 bases separated the two germline ends. The germline V gene has CDR1 SEHNR and CDR2 FQNEAQ (reference sequence). This CDR3 spans 13 amino acids. The CDR3 DNA reads as TGTGCCAGCAGCTTTAAAGATGGGAATGAGCAGTTCTTC. Encoded protein: CASSFKDGNEQFF.

This clone was observed a few times. This chain connects TRBV29-1 to TRBJ2-2; possible D gene TRBD1, 6 bases. Trimming stripped 7 bases from V and 1 base from J, with 13 bases between. Germline V gene lookup returns CDR1 SQVTM and CDR2 ANQGSEA. This CDR3 spans 14 amino acids. The CDR3: CSAQPGQNTGELFF. In DNA form, the CDR3 reads TGCAGCGCCCAACCGGGACAGAACACCGGGGAGCTGTTTTTT.

This chain connects TRBV11-2 to TRBJ2-7, with 13 nucleotides matching TRBD2. Germline CDR1 SGHAT, CDR2 FQNNGV. Unmatched junction bases numbered 11, after V lost 5 bases and J lost 4 bases. CDR3 length: 17 residues. The CDR3 bases are TGTGCCAGCAGCCAGGGGGACACGGGACTAGCGGGATACGAGCAGTACTTC. Translation gives CASSQGDTGLAGYEQYF.

V usage is TRBV10-2 and J usage is TRBJ2-3; D gene uncertain. Trimming pared 4 bases from V and 2 bases from J, leaving 7 bases between. The germline gives CDR1 WSHSY, CDR2 SAAADI. CDR3 length: 13 amino acids. DNA for the CDR3: TGCGCCAGCAGTGTGGCTCTCACAGATACGCAGTATTTT. Residues: CASSVALTDTQYF.

This clone was detected only once. The rearrangement uses TRBV6-6 and TRBJ2-1; D gene ambiguous. Trimming left V 4 bases short and J 4 bases short, with 8 bases between. The CDR3 covers 13 residues. CDR1 is MNHNY, CDR2 SVGAGI, per germline (reference sequence). The CDR3 spells CASSSGRYNEQFF. Written as DNA, the CDR3 is TGTGCCAGCAGTTCAGGCAGATACAATGAGCAGTTCTTC.

Note on this clone: At one end, the junction sequence differs from germline, possibly due to a read error. The rearrangement links TRBV10-3 to TRBJ1-1, with 9 bases matching TRBD1. CDR1 and CDR2 from the germline V gene are ENHRY and SYGVKD. This CDR3 spans 14 amino acids. CDR3 coding DNA: TGTGCCAGCAGTTCCGGGACAGGGAGTAGGGAAGCTTTCTTT. Residues: CASSSGTGSREAFF.

The rearrangement joins TRBV10-3 to TRBJ1-2; 7 nucleotides align to TRBD1. V lost 2 bases to trimming and J lost 4 bases; unmatched junction nucleotides: 4. Germline CDR1 reads ENHRY; CDR2 reads SYGVKD. The CDR3 has 14 residues. This CDR3 reads CAISEEGTVYGYTF. CDR3 nucleotides: TGTGCCATCAGTGAGGAGGGGACAGTCTATGGCTACACCTTC.

Here the CDR3 reads CASTVGGRQGALEKLFF. The CDR3 bases are TGTGCCAGCACAGTAGGGGGTCGACAGGGGGCTCTCGAAAAACTGTTTTTT. The V gene is TRBV28, the J gene TRBJ1-4, with TRBD1 matching over 10 bases. The V and J ends lost 7 bases and 8 bases, in that order; junction bases with no gene match: 16. The CDR3 totals 17 residues. The germline V gene has CDR1 MDHEN and CDR2 SYDVKM. Full variable domain (missing parts from reference TRBV28 and TRBJ1-4): DVKVTQSSRYLVKRTGEKVFLECVQDMDHENMFWYRQDPGLGLRLIYFSYDVKMKEKGDIPEGYSVSREKKERFSLILESASTNQTSMYLCASTVGGRQGALEKLFFGSGTQLSVL.

The chain recombines TRBV6-1 with TRBJ1-4; weak D call: TRBD1 (6 bases). Per germline, CDR1 MNHNS and CDR2 SASEGT. V lost 4 bases and J lost 2, with 20 bases in between. The CDR3 loop spans 18 amino acids. The CDR3 nucleotides are TGTGCCAGCAGTGGACTTTGGGACACCGGAACGACTAATGAAAAACTGTTTTTT. It encodes CASSGLWDTGTTNEKLFF.

Regarding this clone: Relative to the germline gene, one junction end is altered; a read error may explain this. The chain couples TRBV6-4 to TRBJ2-7; 9 nucleotides match TRBD1. CDR3 size: 15 residues. CDR1 and CDR2 from the germline V gene are MRHNA and SNTAGT. Written as DNA, the CDR3 is TGTGCCAGCAGTTACTCCCGGACAGGGGTCAATGAGCAGTACTTC. Its translation: CASSYSRTGVNEQYF.

The rearrangement links TRBV5-1 to TRBJ2-1, with D uncertain. CDR1 and CDR2 from the germline V gene are SGHRS and YFSETQ. The V end lost 0 bases, the J end lost 5 bases, and 6 bases lay between the germline ends. This CDR3 spans 13 amino acids. The CDR3 coding sequence is TGCGCCAGCAGCTTGGGGCAGCACAATGAGCAGTTCTTC. Protein product: CASSLGQHNEQFF.

This chain connects TRBV19 to TRBJ2-3, with 9 bases identical to TRBD2. This CDR3 is built from 15 residues. Germline-derived CDR1 and CDR2 are LNHDA and SQIVND (reference sequence). Trimming cost V 7 bases and J 3 bases; bases outside gene matches: 8. CDR3 protein: CASTAREGLTDTQYF. In DNA, the CDR3 is TGTGCCAGTACCGCGCGGGAGGGCCTGACAGATACGCAGTATTTT.

This chain connects TRBV5-4 to TRBJ2-7, with D perhaps assigned TRBD1 or TRBD2 (5 bases each). The ends were cut back, 4 bases at V and 1 base at J, with 15 bases in the middle. This CDR3 contains 15 residues. CDR1 and CDR2 from the germline V gene are SGHNT and YYREEE (reference sequence). The DNA for the CDR3 is TGTGCCAGCAGCCCGCTACCGGGGCCATCCTACGAGCAGTACTTC. Protein product: CASSPLPGPSYEQYF.

The rearrangement uses TRBV6-1 and TRBJ2-5, with a possible D match to TRBD2 (6 bases). The CDR3 runs 14 residues. The germline gives CDR1 MNHNS, CDR2 SASEGT. The V end was cut by 8 bases, the J end by 4 bases, with 17 bases between. The CDR3: CASALGGVIETQYF. DNA of the CDR3: TGTGCCAGCGCCCTAGGAGGGGTCATAGAGACCCAGTACTTC.

V gene TRBV9 combines with J gene TRBJ2-3; D possibly uses TRBD1 or TRBD2 (5 bases each). The V gene's germline CDR1 is SGDLS and CDR2 YYNGEE. The V end was cut by 0 bases, the J end by 1 base, with 12 bases between. The CDR3 consists of 16 residues. CDR3 protein: CASSVGRKGGTDTQYF. CDR3 sequence (DNA): TGTGCCAGCAGCGTAGGGAGGAAAGGGGGCACAGATACGCAGTATTTT.

The sample holds a few counts of this clone. The chain links TRBV6-8 to TRBJ2-7; D gene unclear. Germline V CDR1 and CDR2: MNHGY, SAAAGT. V gave up 6 bases and J gave up 2 bases, with 11 bases separating them. This CDR3 contains 13 residues. In nucleotides, the CDR3 is TGTGCCAGCAGGACGGAAGGTCCCTACGAGCAGTACTTC. Its protein is CASRTEGPYEQYF.

The V gene is TRBV4-1, the J gene TRBJ2-1, with no clear D. The V gene's germline CDR1 is MGHRA and CDR2 YSYEKL. Trimming cost V 0 bases and J 4 bases, with 13 bases left between them. The CDR3 is 16 residues long. The CDR3 DNA is TGCGCCAGCAGCCAAGAGGAGTCGCGAACGTACAATGAGCAGTTCTTC. Translating it yields CASSQEESRTYNEQFF.

This clone qualifies as medium-sized. V usage is TRBV19 and J usage is TRBJ1-3; D gene unclear. Between the trimmed V and J ends, which lost 4 bases and 1 base, there was a span of 14 bases. CDR1 and CDR2 from the germline V gene are LNHDA and SQIVND (reference sequence). The CDR3 covers 16 residues. This chain's CDR3 is CASSNPRRLSGNTIYF. The CDR3 DNA reads as TGTGCCAGTAGTAACCCCCGTAGACTTTCTGGAAACACCATATATTTT.

The chain has TRBV6-6 and TRBJ2-1, with TRBD2 matching over 7 bases. The CDR3 length is 14 residues. The V gene's germline CDR1 is MNHNY and CDR2 SVGAGI (reference sequence). V trimming: 2 bases; J trimming: 10 bases; junction bases outside the gene matches: 8. The CDR3 nucleotides read TGTGCCAGCAGTTACGGGGGAGGGGTCGGCGAGCAGTTCTTC. As protein: CASSYGGGVGEQFF.

The chain is built from TRBV4-2 and TRBJ2-1; the D gene could be TRBD1 or TRBD2 (5 bases each). This CDR3 has 16 amino acids. The germline CDR1 and CDR2 sequences are LGHNA and YNFKEQ. With 2 bases removed from V and 1 base from J, the gap between germline ends came to 12 bases. The CDR3 reads CASSQNDRGSYNEQFF. CDR3 bases: TGTGCCAGCAGCCAAAATGACAGAGGGTCCTACAATGAGCAGTTCTTC.

This chain connects TRBV6-4 to TRBJ1-3; D is possibly TRBD1 (5 bases). Trimming stripped 8 bases from V and 0 bases from J, with 8 bases between. The CDR3 is 13 residues long. In germline, CDR1 is MRHNA, CDR2 SNTAGT. CDR3 sequence reads: CASGTHSGNTIYF. The CDR3 DNA reads as TGTGCCAGCGGGACCCACTCTGGAAACACCATATATTTT.

The chain uses TRBV2 and TRBJ2-5, with a possible D match to TRBD2 (6 bases). The germline V gene encodes CDR1 SNHLY and CDR2 FYNNEI. The CDR3 contains 13 residues. Deletions cut 9 bases from V and 0 bases from J, with 11 bases between. Here the CDR3 DNA reads TGTGCCAGTTACGCGGGATACCAAGAGACCCAGTACTTC. It translates to CASYAGYQETQYF.